These 6 T cell receptor beta chains were all obtained from the same sample, sequenced in a study of shared clonotypes between healthy human individuals. Libraries were prepared by immunoSEQ multiplex PCR; TCRdb keeps only in-frame clonotypes and omits some of them. The sample comprises about 2.2 million clones, about 92% of which are singletons, and more than 1.5% rests with the top ten. Terminally differentiated effector memory CD45RA+ cells were excluded by CCR7 positive selection of CD45RO-negative cells. Material: naive CD8+ T cells from PBMCs. All receptors derive from a man aged 18-30 years in good health. Some clones in this sample may be carry-over from other donors' samples.

The chain joins TRBV10-3 to TRBJ2-7; TRBD1 aligns across 8 bases. Looked up from germline, CDR1 is ENHRY and CDR2 is SYGVKD. The CDR3 extends over 14 amino acids. V shed 9 bases, J shed 6 bases, and the junction held 13 bases outside the gene matches. The CDR3 sequence is CAIKADRDLLEQYF. The DNA for the CDR3 is TGTGCCATAAAGGCGGACAGGGATTTGCTCGAGCAGTACTTC.

The chain uses TRBV9 and TRBJ2-1, with D perhaps matching TRBD1 (6 bases). The germline V gene encodes CDR1 SGDLS and CDR2 YYNGEE. V was shortened by 6 bases and J by 14 bases, with 21 bases between the two germline ends. This CDR3 spans 13 amino acids. CDR3 in amino acids: CASTKGSGDHKFF. For the CDR3, the DNA is TGTGCCAGCACCAAAGGTTCAGGGGACCACAAGTTCTTC.

This chain joins TRBV7-9 and TRBJ2-5; D might be TRBD1 (6 bases). Germline CDR1 and CDR2: SEHNR and FQNEAQ (reference sequence). Trimming removed 7 bases from V and 5 bases from J, with 23 bases in between. CDR3 size: 16 residues. The chain's CDR3 is CASTHLGQTTRETQYF. The DNA for the CDR3 is TGTGCCAGCACTCACCTGGGACAAACGACGCGGGAGACCCAGTACTTC.

The chain couples TRBV27 to TRBJ1-2; the D is unclear. Germline V gene sequence: CDR1 MNHEY, CDR2 SMNVEV (reference sequence). Trimming stripped 6 bases from V and 8 bases from J, with 16 bases between. The CDR3 has 13 residues. CDR3 in amino acids: CASSPRIGEGYTF. For the CDR3, the DNA is TGTGCCAGCAGCCCCCGCATTGGTGAGGGCTACACCTTC.

In nucleotides, the CDR3 is TGTGCCACCAGCAGATCAGGGGCAAGGGAGACCCAGTACTTC. Amino acid sequence: CATSRSGARETQYF. The chain recombines TRBV15 with TRBJ2-5, with D maybe TRBD1 (6 bases). Germline CDR1 and CDR2: LNHNV and YYDKDF (reference sequence). CDR3 length: 14 amino acids. Trimming stripped 2 bases from V and 5 bases from J, with 12 bases between.

The genes are TRBV28 and TRBJ1-1; D is unclear. The length of the CDR3 is 15 residues. The V gene's germline CDR1 is MDHEN and CDR2 SYDVKM. Between the trimmed V and J ends, which lost 5 bases and 1 base, there was a span of 14 bases. The DNA of the CDR3 is TGTGCCAGCAGTAAGCCCTTGTCGGGGAACACTGAAGCTTTCTTT. Translated: CASSKPLSGNTEAFF.